These 12 T cell receptor beta chains originate from one sample sequenced in a study of T-cell memory formation after mild COVID-19. MiXCR, applied by TCRdb to the 5' RACE reads, yields one record per CDR3 protein. The sample consists of 450,000 or so distinct CDR3 sequences, 20% to 30% of them appearing once. The material sequenced was PBMCs or a T cell subset sorted from them (not recorded which). These receptors were obtained from an adult woman who had mild COVID-19 (a few samples of this study predate the infection). Cell type and time point are not known.

This clonotype was counted a few times. CDR3 sequence: CASSEGRSSGNTIYF. DNA of the CDR3: TGTGCCAGCAGTGAGGGACGGAGCTCTGGAAACACCATATATTTT. The chain couples TRBV6-1 to TRBJ1-3; a weak D match, TRBD1 (5 bases). CDR3 size: 15 residues. Looked up from germline, CDR1 is MNHNS and CDR2 is SASEGT. V lost 3 bases and J lost 0, with 9 bases in between.

The chain employs TRBV7-8 and TRBJ2-1; the match to TRBD1 covers 9 bases. The germline gives CDR1 SGHVS, CDR2 FQNEAQ. The CDR3 spans 16 residues. The V segment lost 5 bases and the J segment 2 bases; nucleotides outside the gene matches: 7. In nucleotides, the CDR3 is TGTGCCAGCAGCCCCATACGGGACAGGGCCTACAATGAGCAGTTCTTC. It codes for CASSPIRDRAYNEQFF.

Ten or more counts support this clonotype. The germline gene is not matched at one end of the junction; a read error may be the cause. V is TRBV18 and J is TRBJ2-4; possible D gene TRBD1, 5 bases. The CDR3 length is 12 residues. Germline CDR1 and CDR2: KGHSH and LQKENI. The CDR3, as DNA: TGTGCCAGCTCACCACCGTCAGGGTCCCTGGACTTC. Amino acids: CASSPPSGSLDF.

V usage is TRBV7-9 and J usage is TRBJ2-2, with TRBD1 identical over 7 bases. Germline V CDR1 and CDR2: SEHNR, FQNEAQ (reference sequence). CDR3 length: 16 amino acids. The junction had 4 bases not matched to a gene; V was cut back by 3 bases and J by 0 bases. The CDR3 is CASSLMGTANTGELFF. The CDR3 DNA reads TGTGCCAGCAGCTTGATGGGGACAGCGAACACCGGGGAGCTGTTTTTT.

The rearrangement joins TRBV7-9 to TRBJ1-1; D might be TRBD1 (6 bases). Germline values: CDR1 SEHNR, CDR2 FQNEAQ (reference sequence). The CDR3 extends over 14 amino acids. The V and J ends lost 6 bases and 5 bases respectively, with 16 bases between them. CDR3 region: CASRSWGPGTEAFF. CDR3 sequence (DNA): TGTGCCAGCAGATCGTGGGGGCCGGGGACTGAAGCTTTCTTT.

The rearrangement uses TRBV6-5 and TRBJ2-7; 9 nucleotides match TRBD2. V was pared by 6 bases and J by 4 bases, with 7 bases of the junction left unmatched. There are 14 residues in the CDR3. In germline, CDR1 is MNHEY, CDR2 SVGAGI. The CDR3 loop is CASSPGGRVYEQYF. The CDR3 DNA is TGTGCCAGCAGCCCGGGCGGGAGGGTTTACGAGCAGTACTTC.

This clonotype was observed at least ten times. The rearrangement links TRBV9 to TRBJ2-7, with D tentatively TRBD1 (5 bases). The CDR3 is made up of 14 amino acids. Germline-derived CDR1 and CDR2 are SGDLS and YYNGEE. Trimming took 0 bases from V and 0 from J, leaving 7 bases between them. CDR3 nucleotide sequence: TGTGCCAGCAGCGTAGGGACAAACTCCTACGAGCAGTACTTC. Its protein is CASSVGTNSYEQYF.

This clonotype was picked up one time. The V and J genes are TRBV5-6 and TRBJ2-1, with 11 positions matching TRBD2. The CDR3 sequence is 15 residues long. Germline loops: CDR1 SGHDT, CDR2 YYEEEE. Trimming took 0 bases from V and 6 from J; bases not matched to a gene: 2. CDR3 nucleotide sequence: TGTGCCAGCAGCTTGGGACTAGCGGGGCCCAATGAGCAGTTCTTC. Protein sequence: CASSLGLAGPNEQFF.

This clonotype was found a few times. The chain combines TRBV15 with TRBJ2-7; D remains ambiguous. The CDR3 runs 13 residues. Trimming removed 4 bases from V and 0 bases from J, with 7 bases in between. Germline CDR1 is LNHNV and CDR2 is YYDKDF (reference sequence). CDR3: CATSINFSYEQYF. The CDR3 DNA sequence: TGTGCCACCAGCATCAACTTCTCCTACGAGCAGTACTTC.

In its sample, this clonotype was seen a few times. The chain joins TRBV3-1 to TRBJ1-2; a possible D gene is TRBD1 (6 bases). Trimming took off 0 bases at V and 9 bases at J, with 20 bases between the two ends. Germline CDR1 LGHDT, CDR2 YNNKEL (reference sequence). The CDR3 spans 16 residues. The CDR3 DNA follows: TGTGCCAGCAGCCAAGATCAGCCGGGGGCGGCCTCCCGCTACACCTTC. Translation gives CASSQDQPGAASRYTF.

This chain joins TRBV4-2 and TRBJ2-5; the match to TRBD2 covers 8 bases. V gave up 0 bases and J gave up 14 bases; unmatched junction bases: 11. The CDR3 is 14 residues long. Germline CDR1 and CDR2: LGHNA and YNFKEQ. CDR3 nucleotides: TGTGCCAGCAGCCAAGAACTCGCGGGGGGACCTAATTACTTC. Protein product: CASSQELAGGPNYF.

The chain recombines TRBV7-9 with TRBJ2-7; a weak D match, TRBD2 (6 bases). Germline loops: CDR1 SEHNR, CDR2 FQNEAQ (reference sequence). The CDR3 has 13 residues. V gave up 4 bases and J gave up 12 bases, with 19 bases separating them. The CDR3 loop is CASSSSRTAGGYF. The CDR3 DNA is TGTGCCAGCAGCTCCTCACGGACCGCCGGGGGGTACTTC.